This T cell receptor beta chain was retrieved from a study of blood T cell repertoires in COVID-19. About the study: In each case, the material was cDNA or gDNA derived from T cells, B-cell-depleted T cells, or PBMCs.

V dropped 1 base and J dropped 6; count of bases not matched to a gene: 4. Germline V gene data show CDR1 as SGHTA and CDR2 as FQGNSA. The CDR3 extends over 14 amino acids. TCRdb's table, derived via immunoSEQ multiplex PCR, lists solely in-frame clones and lacks some. This table has about 160,000 clones, 82% appearing once. This TCR was recovered from a woman aged 35 to 49 with COVID-19, enrolled during active disease. The gene calls are TRBV7-2 and TRBJ2-3, with 7 bases aligning to TRBD2. Sequencing was performed on peripheral blood. This CDR3 is CASSLDGGSDTQYF. CDR3 bases: TGTGCCAGCAGCTTAGACGGGGGGTCCGATACGCAGTATTTT. The full variable domain, completed using reference TRBV7-2 and TRBJ2-3, is GAGVSQSPSNKVTEKGKDVELRCDPISGHTALYWYRQSLGQGLEFLIYFQGNSAPDKSGLPSDRFSAERTGGSVSTLTIQRTQQEDSAVYLCASSLDGGSDTQYFGPGTRLTVL.